Described below is a single TCR beta chain sequence and its context. As yet, its antigen is unknown. These data come from a study of T cell responses to AZD1222 COVID-19 vaccine. Study-wide results and limits: Regions 160-218 and 743-854 held dominance among vaccine-associated CD4 TCRs, which spanned spike.

The data were produced by immunoSEQ multiplex PCR, yet TCRdb's version contains in-frame clones alone and is incomplete. The top ten hold roughly 1.2% of the sample, which has approximately 150,000 clones, roughly nine tenths seen once. Trimming shortened V by 6 bases and J by 1 base, and 10 bases separated the two germline ends. There are 14 residues in the CDR3. The germline V gene encodes CDR1 MNHEY and CDR2 SMNVEV (reference sequence). The rearrangement joins TRBV27 to TRBJ2-1; D ambiguous. This receptor was obtained from an adult who received the AZD1222 COVID-19 vaccine. The material sequenced was peripheral blood, taken 28 days after the second AZD1222 dose. CDR3 sequence (DNA): TGTGCCAGCAGAAGGAGTATTTCCTACAATGAGCAGTTCTTC. This encodes CASRRSISYNEQFF.